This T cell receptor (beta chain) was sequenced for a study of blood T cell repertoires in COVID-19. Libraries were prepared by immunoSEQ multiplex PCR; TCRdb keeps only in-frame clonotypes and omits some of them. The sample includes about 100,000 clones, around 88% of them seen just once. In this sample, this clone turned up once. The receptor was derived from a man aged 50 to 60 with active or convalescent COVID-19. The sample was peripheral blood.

The CDR3 nucleotides are TGTGCCGGGGGGTTGGCCGGGAGGTCCTATGGCTACACCTTC. Encoded protein: CAGGLAGRSYGYTF. This chain joins TRBV7-9 and TRBJ1-2; tentative D call: TRBD1 (5 bases). Trimming left V 11 bases short and J 4 bases short, with 20 bases between. This CDR3 is built from 14 residues. The germline CDR1 and CDR2 sequences are SEHNR and FQNEAQ (reference sequence).